Listed here are 23 T cell receptor beta chains from one sample, sequenced in a study of blood T cell repertoires in COVID-19. Here immunoSEQ multiplex PCR was the method, and the copy in TCRdb shows in-frame clones only, minus some. This table holds 25,000 to 40,000 clones, about 85% found once. Material for sequencing was peripheral blood. These receptors all come from a woman aged 55-69 years with active COVID-19.

The chain has TRBV3-1 (or the pseudogene TRBV3-2) and TRBJ1-6; D gene uncertain. This CDR3 is built from 13 residues. Per germline, CDR1 LGHDT and CDR2 YNNKEL (reference sequence). The CDR3 protein is CASQADYNSPLHF. The CDR3 nucleotides read TGTGCAAGCCAGGCAGATTATAATTCACCCCTCCACTTT.

The chain uses TRBV24-1 and TRBJ2-7, with 7 positions matching TRBD2. Germline lookup yields CDR1 KGHDR and CDR2 SFDVKD. The CDR3 is 20 residues long. V dropped 2 bases and J dropped 3; count of bases not matched to a gene: 21. CDR3 protein: CATSDSSGGRDPRYIYEQYF. The CDR3 nucleotides read TGTGCCACCAGTGATTCTAGCGGTGGAAGAGACCCCCGGTACATCTACGAGCAGTACTTC.

In this sample, this clone is large. This chain uses TRBV3-1 (or the pseudogene TRBV3-2) with TRBJ2-7, with D perhaps matching TRBD2 (6 bases). This CDR3 spans 16 amino acids. Germline CDR1 and CDR2: LGHDT and YNNKEL (reference sequence). With 0 bases removed from V and 0 bases from J, the gap between germline ends came to 12 bases. The DNA of the CDR3 is TGTGCCAGCAGCCAAGATGGAGGGTCAAGCTCCTACGAGCAGTACTTC. Translation: CASSQDGGSSSYEQYF.

V gene TRBV9 combines with J gene TRBJ2-1; 8 positions agree with TRBD1. Germline V gene lookup returns CDR1 SGDLS and CDR2 YYNGEE. The junction had 3 bases not matched to a gene; V was cut back by 3 bases and J by 7 bases. The CDR3 runs 13 residues. The CDR3, as DNA: TGTGCCAGCAGCGGATACAGGGGGAATGAGCAGTTCTTC. Encoded protein: CASSGYRGNEQFF.

This chain joins TRBV3-1 (or the pseudogene TRBV3-2) and TRBJ2-5; 7 bases line up with TRBD2. The CDR3 is 16 amino acids. CDR1 is LGHDT and CDR2 is YNNKEL in the germline V gene (reference sequence). V lost 4 bases and J lost 2; bases outside the gene matches: 10. The CDR3 bases are TGTGCCAGCAGCCTCGTGGGGGGGACGTCTCAAGAGACCCAGTACTTC. Residues: CASSLVGGTSQETQYF.

The CDR3 DNA is TGTGCCAGCAGTTTCGGGACAGGGGAAAATTCACCCCTCCACTTT. Residues: CASSFGTGENSPLHF. This sequence joins TRBV7-9 and TRBJ1-6; 10 nucleotides align to TRBD1. The J segment lost 7 bases and the V segment lost 6 bases, leaving 6 bases of the junction unmatched. This CDR3 is 15 amino acids long. Per the germline V gene, CDR1 is SEHNR and CDR2 is FQNEAQ (reference sequence). The whole variable domain, remainder taken from reference TRBV7-9 and TRBJ1-6, is DTGVSQNPRHKITKRGQNVTFRCDPISEHNRLYWYRQTLGQGPEFLTYFQNEAQLEKSRLLSDRFSAERPKGSFSTLEIQRTEQGDSAMYLCASSFGTGENSPLHFGNGTRLTVT.

The rearrangement uses TRBV25-1 and TRBJ2-2; 7 bases fit TRBD1. J gave up 5 bases and V 10 bases, and 10 bases lay outside the gene matches. The CDR3 length is 14 residues. The germline CDR1 and CDR2 sequences are MGHDK and SYGVNS. The CDR3 DNA reads as TGTGCCACCTCATCTCGACAGGGTACCGGGGAGCTGTTTTTT. Protein: CATSSRQGTGELFF.

The chain combines TRBV6-5 with TRBJ2-5; a weak D match, TRBD1 (5 bases). CDR1 is MNHEY, CDR2 SVGAGI, per germline. The CDR3 contains 13 residues. V was pared by 8 bases and J by 5 bases, with 15 bases between. CDR3 DNA: TGTGCCAGCCGGGTGGGGCCACGGGAGACCCAGTACTTC. Protein: CASRVGPRETQYF.

This clone was counted a few times. In DNA, the CDR3 is TGCGCCAGCAGCCTGGACAGGGGAACCTACGAGCAGTACTTC. Protein: CASSLDRGTYEQYF. The chain employs TRBV4-1 and TRBJ2-7; 9 bases fit TRBD1. There are 14 residues in the CDR3. V dropped 4 bases and J dropped 2; count of bases not matched to a gene: 3. Germline CDR1 reads MGHRA; CDR2 reads YSYEKL.

The chain carries TRBV5-8 and TRBJ2-2; 8 bases agree with TRBD1. The CDR3 has 16 amino acids. Trimming cost V 5 bases and J 4 bases; bases outside gene matches: 10. Germline CDR1 reads SGHTS; CDR2 reads YDEGEE. CDR3 residues: CASRRVRGRGTGELFF. The CDR3 DNA is TGTGCCAGCAGGCGGGTCAGGGGGCGCGGCACCGGGGAGCTGTTTTTT.

This chain uses TRBV2 with TRBJ2-7; TRBD1 agrees at 7 bases. Germline CDR1 and CDR2: SNHLY and FYNNEI. Germline trimming cut 5 bases from V and 3 bases from J; bases unmatched to any gene: 4. The CDR3 is 13 residues long. The CDR3 DNA reads as TGTGCCAGCAGTAAAGACAGGGACTACGAGCAGTACTTC. It yields the protein CASSKDRDYEQYF. Variable domain in full (rest from reference TRBV2 and TRBJ2-7): EPEVTQTPSHQVTQMGQEVILRCVPISNHLYFYWYRQILGQKVEFLVSFYNNEISEKSEIFDDQFSVERPDGSNFTLKIRSTKLEDSAMYFCASSKDRDYEQYFGPGTRLTVT.

This sequence joins TRBV24-1 and TRBJ2-5, with a tentative D call TRBD1 (6 bases). CDR1 is KGHDR, CDR2 SFDVKD, per germline. This CDR3 region has 12 residues. The V and J ends lost 9 bases and 7 bases respectively, with 14 bases between them. The CDR3 sequence: CATSGEGVTQYF. The CDR3 DNA reads as TGTGCCACCTCAGGGGAAGGGGTGACCCAGTACTTC.

In nucleotides, the CDR3 is TGTGCCACCAGTGAACTATCGAGCTCCTACAATGAGCAGTTCTTC. It translates to CATSELSSSYNEQFF. This chain uses TRBV24-1 with TRBJ2-1; D gene uncertain. The CDR3 length is 15 residues. Trimming removed 4 bases at V and 0 bases at J, with 9 bases between. CDR1 is KGHDR, CDR2 SFDVKD, per germline.

This sequence joins TRBV28 and TRBJ2-3; 8 bases line up with TRBD1. The CDR3 length is 14 residues. V lost 6 bases to trimming and J lost 8 bases; unmatched junction nucleotides: 10. Germline V CDR1 and CDR2: MDHEN, SYDVKM. Here the CDR3 reads CASRLDRGYGTQYF. The CDR3 region has the DNA TGTGCCAGCAGACTCGACAGGGGTTATGGTACGCAGTATTTT.

The gene calls are TRBV10-3 and TRBJ1-5; D may be TRBD1 (5 bases). This CDR3 has 13 amino acids. V was shortened by 6 bases and J by 3 bases, with 9 bases between the two germline ends. Germline loops: CDR1 ENHRY, CDR2 SYGVKD. CDR3 DNA: TGTGCCATCAGCCAGGGTTCCAATCAGCCCCAGCATTTT. Translated: CAISQGSNQPQHF.

This clone was counted only a few times. The DNA of the CDR3 is TGTGCCAGCAGCTTGGAGGACAGGGGGAAAGCTGAAGCTTTCTTT. Its protein is CASSLEDRGKAEAFF. The V call is TRBV5-4, the J call TRBJ1-1; 10 bases fit TRBD1. With V trimmed by 0 bases and J by 6 bases, 5 bases remained unmatched. Germline CDR1 is SGHNT and CDR2 is YYREEE (reference sequence). This CDR3 has 15 residues.

V usage is TRBV7-6 and J usage is TRBJ1-1; D might be TRBD1 (5 bases). Germline V CDR1 and CDR2: SGHVS, FNYEAQ. The CDR3 sequence is 16 residues long. With 5 bases removed from V and 4 bases from J, the gap between germline ends came to 20 bases. The CDR3 region has the DNA TGTGCCAGCAGCCTAGAGGCAGGGTTAGTGGGCACTGAAGCTTTCTTT. Encoded protein: CASSLEAGLVGTEAFF. The full variable domain, rest sourced from reference TRBV7-6 and TRBJ1-1, is GAGVSQSPRYKVTKRGQDVALRCDPISGHVSLYWYRQALGQGPEFLTYFNYEAQQDKSGLPNDRFSAERPEGSISTLTIQRTEQRDSAMYRCASSLEAGLVGTEAFFGQGTRLTVV.

This chain connects TRBV7-7 to TRBJ2-5; 10 bases match TRBD2. The germline CDR1 and CDR2 sequences are SSHAT and FNYEAQ (reference sequence). The V gene end was trimmed by 4 bases and the J gene end by 5 bases; junction bases not matched to a gene: 4. This CDR3 region has 14 residues. CDR3 in DNA: TGTGCCAGCAGCTCCGGGACTAGCGCGGAGACCCAGTACTTC. Its protein is CASSSGTSAETQYF.

This clone was seen once. The chain carries TRBV4-1 and TRBJ2-3; D call uncertain. Germline assignment: CDR1 MGHRA and CDR2 YSYEKL. The ends were cut back, 7 bases at V and 3 bases at J, with 20 bases in the middle. The CDR3 length is 16 residues. The CDR3 protein is CASTFSSQPATDTQYF. The CDR3 nucleotides read TGCGCCAGCACTTTCAGCTCCCAACCAGCGACAGATACGCAGTATTTT.

The J gene is TRBJ2-4, the V gene TRBV27; D perhaps matches TRBD2 (6 bases). Between the trimmed V and J ends, which lost 4 bases and 10 bases, there was a span of 14 bases. Per the germline V gene, CDR1 is MNHEY and CDR2 is SMNVEV (reference sequence). This CDR3 has 13 amino acids. The DNA of the CDR3 is TGTGCCAGCAGTTCCGGGGACTCGGGGATTCAGTACTTC. It yields the protein CASSSGDSGIQYF.

The rearrangement joins TRBV6-6 to TRBJ2-4; 11 bases fit TRBD1. Germline loops: CDR1 MNHNY, CDR2 SVGAGI (reference sequence). The V and J ends lost 5 bases and 2 bases, in that order; junction bases with no gene match: 11. There are 18 residues in the CDR3. CDR3 bases: TGTGCCAGCAGTCGAGGACAGGGGGCGAGCATTACCAAAAACATTCAGTACTTC. This gives the protein CASSRGQGASITKNIQYF.

This chain links TRBV7-3 with TRBJ2-3; D gene uncertain. CDR3 length: 13 amino acids. Germline-derived CDR1 and CDR2 are SGHTA and FQGTGA. The V end was cut by 2 bases, the J end by 5 bases, with 8 bases between. CDR3 sequence (DNA): TGTGCCAGCAGCTTAGGGCTTTTAGATACGCAGTATTTT. It specifies CASSLGLLDTQYF.

The chain recombines TRBV28 with TRBJ2-7; 9 positions match TRBD1. Germline V CDR1 and CDR2: MDHEN, SYDVKM. With V trimmed by 5 bases and J by 5 bases, 10 bases remained unmatched. CDR3 length: 15 amino acids. CDR3 in DNA: TGTGCCAGCAGTATACAGGGGGCGCTTTTTCACGAGCAGTACTTC. Translation: CASSIQGALFHEQYF.